The rows below give T cell receptor beta chains drawn from one sample of a study of patients and donors after allogeneic stem cell transplantation. TCRdb processed the RT-PCR reads anew with MiXCR; each CDR3 protein has one entry. The table shows about 200,000 distinct CDR3 sequences, with 35% to 45% occurring only once. Sequenced sample: blood, either unsorted or a sorted T cell fraction (not recorded which). These receptor sequences come from a human donor who was either an allogeneic HSCT recipient or a stem cell or donor lymphocyte infusion donor (not recorded which). It is not recorded whose cells these are; they may come from a transplant donor. Both conserved end residues are part of each CDR3. D genes are given only for firm matches. Size values are once, few and many counts, or a class for expanded clones, and some rows have none.

TRBV4-3,TRBJ1-2,15,TRBD1,few,TGCGCCAGCAGCCATCGACAGGGAGGGAACTATGGCTACACCTTC,CASSHRQGGNYGYTF
TRBV6-5,TRBJ2-6,17,.,once,TGTGCCAGCAGACTCCTCGGAGGAGGCTCTGGGGCCAACGTCCTGACTTTC,CASRLLGGGSGANVLTF
TRBV28,TRBJ1-6,15,.,.,TGTGCCAGCAGCCCGGACAGCATAATAGGCTCACCCCTCCACTTT,CASSPDSIIGSPLHF
TRBV6-2/TRBV6-3,TRBJ1-1,14,.,.,TGTGCCAGCAGTTACCTCCTCTCGAACACTGAAGCTTTCTTT,CASSYLLSNTEAFF
TRBV6-6,TRBJ2-4,15,TRBD1,.,TGTGCCAGCAGTTCCGGGACAGGGGGAAAAAACATTCAGTACTTC,CASSSGTGGKNIQYF
TRBV12-3/TRBV12-4,TRBJ1-1,15,.,.,TGTGCCAGCAGTCTAACGGACAGCGCGAACACTGAAGCTTTCTTT,CASSLTDSANTEAFF
TRBV7-2,TRBJ2-4,16,.,.,TGTGCCAGCAGCTTAAGTTCGACAGGCGCGGGAGACATTCAGTACTTC,CASSLSSTGAGDIQYF
TRBV28,TRBJ2-2,14,.,.,TGTGCCAGCAGTTGGACACGGAACACCGGGGAGCTGTTTTTT,CASSWTRNTGELFF
TRBV28,TRBJ1-1,14,.,.,TGTGCCAGCAGGGAGGGACGCTCGAACACTGAAGCTTTCTTT,CASREGRSNTEAFF
TRBV5-1,TRBJ1-2,14,.,.,TGCGCCAGCAGCTTGGCCGTGGCAGGCTATGGCTACACCTTC,CASSLAVAGYGYTF
TRBV10-3,TRBJ1-6,15,.,few,TGTGCCATCAGGGGACTTACGTCGGGAGGTTCACCCCTCCACTTT,CAIRGLTSGGSPLHF
TRBV20-1,TRBJ2-7,12,.,.,TGCAGTGCTCCACTCCGTAGCACCGAGCAGTACTTC,CSAPLRSTEQYF
TRBV10-3,TRBJ1-6,12,.,.,TGTGCCATCAGTGAGTCGAGTGAACCCCTCCACTTT,CAISESSEPLHF
TRBV29-1,TRBJ2-4,12,.,.,TGCAGCGTTGATGAGGGGAAAAACATTCAGTACTTC,CSVDEGKNIQYF
TRBV7-3,TRBJ2-5,16,.,.,TGTGCCAGCAGCGGAAGGAAGGGTGGGGGCCAAGAGACCCAGTACTTC,CASSGRKGGGQETQYF
TRBV5-6,TRBJ1-4,14,.,.,TGTGCCAGCAGCTACGGGGTGGCTAATGAAAAACTGTTTTTT,CASSYGVANEKLFF
TRBV3-1,TRBJ2-2,16,.,.,TGTGCCAGCAGCCAGGGTGGGCTTTTGAACACCGGGGAGCTGTTTTTT,CASSQGGLLNTGELFF
TRBV5-1,TRBJ1-1,13,.,.,TGCGCCAGCAGCAGTCGGACCGGAGAGGCAGCTTTCTTT,CASSSRTGEAAFF
TRBV5-1,TRBJ2-5,14,TRBD1,.,TGCGCCAGCAGCATGGGACAGGGGCAAGAGACCCAGTACTTC,CASSMGQGQETQYF
TRBV28,TRBJ1-5,16,TRBD1,.,TGTGCCAGCAGTTACACAGGGGTTGCTAGCAATCAGCCCCAGCATTTT,CASSYTGVASNQPQHF
TRBV12-3/TRBV12-4,TRBJ1-2,13,.,few,TGTGCCAGCAGTTTATGGGGGCGAGAGGGCTACACCTTC,CASSLWGREGYTF
TRBV27,TRBJ1-1,14,.,.,TGTGCCAGCAGTCATGGCGGCGTGAACACTGAAGCTTTCTTT,CASSHGGVNTEAFF
TRBV7-8,TRBJ1-5,15,.,.,TGTGCCAGCAGCCCCGGGGGGGGCCGATCGCAGCCCCAGCATTTT,CASSPGGGRSQPQHF
TRBV5-1,TRBJ1-1,15,TRBD1,.,TGCGCCAGCAGCTTAAGGGGACAGGGAGGCACTGAAGCTTTCTTT,CASSLRGQGGTEAFF
TRBV27,TRBJ1-1,18,TRBD1,.,TGTGCCAGCAGTAACCGGGACAGGACTCGAGGTATGAACACTGAAGCTTTCTTT,CASSNRDRTRGMNTEAFF
TRBV12-3/TRBV12-4,TRBJ2-1,16,.,.,TGTGCCAGCAGCCCTGTGGGGCTTTGGGAAGACAATGAGCAGTTCTTC,CASSPVGLWEDNEQFF
TRBV5-1,TRBJ1-1,15,.,.,TGCGCCAGCAGCTTGGACAGGGCGCTGAACACTGAAGCTTTCTTT,CASSLDRALNTEAFF
TRBV10-3,TRBJ2-3,17,TRBD2,.,TGTGCCACCCGAGGCCCTTCGCAGCGGGGGCCCACAGATACGCAGTATTTT,CATRGPSQRGPTDTQYF
TRBV20-1,TRBJ2-1,12,.,few,TGCAGTGCTAGAGATCGGGGGTATGAGCAGTTCTTC,CSARDRGYEQFF
TRBV2,TRBJ2-7,10,.,.,TGTGCCAGCAGTGCCGGCGAGCAGTACTTC,CASSAGEQYF
TRBV15,TRBJ1-2,17,TRBD1,.,TGTGCCACCAGCAGAGATAAGGGACAGGGGTTCAACTATGGCTACACCTTC,CATSRDKGQGFNYGYTF
TRBV4-2,TRBJ2-2,16,TRBD1,.,TGTGCCAGCAGCCCCGGGACAGCCACCCTCACCGGGGAGCTGTTTTTT,CASSPGTATLTGELFF
TRBV20-1,TRBJ2-2,16,.,.,TGCAGTGCTGGCCGTACAGGGAGGGCGGGCACCGGGGAGCTGTTTTTT,CSAGRTGRAGTGELFF
TRBV6-2/TRBV6-3,TRBJ2-3,12,.,.,TGTGCCACCTCAGAGAGCACAGATACGCAGTATTTT,CATSESTDTQYF
TRBV7-2,TRBJ1-1,13,.,few,TGTGCCAGCAGCGGGACCTTAAACACTGAAGCTTTCTTT,CASSGTLNTEAFF
TRBV5-1,TRBJ1-1,13,.,.,TGCGCCAGTGGGGTCGATGAAAGGCCTGAAGCTTTCTTT,CASGVDERPEAFF
TRBV5-1,TRBJ2-1,13,TRBD1,few,TGCGCCAGCAGCTGGGACAGGTTGAGTGAGCAGTTCTTC,CASSWDRLSEQFF
TRBV28,TRBJ1-2,14,TRBD1,.,TGTGCCAGCAGATCGGGACAGGCGAACTATGGCTACACCTTC,CASRSGQANYGYTF
TRBV4-3,TRBJ1-1,15,.,few,TGCGCCAGCAGTTTCACCAGGGACATGAACACTGAAGCTTTCTTT,CASSFTRDMNTEAFF
TRBV20-1,TRBJ1-2,11,.,.,TGCAGTGCTAGAGTTGGGGGCGGCTACACCTTC,CSARVGGGYTF
TRBV6-2/TRBV6-3,TRBJ1-6,14,TRBD1,.,TGTGCCAGCAGTTACCCGGGACAGGGACCACCCCTCCACTTT,CASSYPGQGPPLHF
TRBV3-1,TRBJ2-5,13,.,.,TGTGCCAGCAGCCATTTACTCCAAGAGACCCAGTACTTC,CASSHLLQETQYF
TRBV4-3,TRBJ1-3,15,.,.,TGCGCCAGCAGCCACGAGGGGCCCTCTGGAAACACCATATATTTT,CASSHEGPSGNTIYF
TRBV4-2,TRBJ2-3,19,TRBD2,.,TGTGCCAGCAGCCAAGATTGGCTAGCGGGGGCCCGTGGAACAGATACGCAGTATTTT,CASSQDWLAGARGTDTQYF
TRBV9,TRBJ1-3,19,.,.,TGTGCCAGCAGCGTAGAATCAGGGCTCACGGTTAGCTCTGGAAACACCATATATTTT,CASSVESGLTVSSGNTIYF
TRBV4-3,TRBJ2-7,18,TRBD1,.,TGCGCCAGCAGCCAGAGCTGGGGCAGGGGGCTTGTTAAATACGAGCAGTACTTC,CASSQSWGRGLVKYEQYF
TRBV7-9,TRBJ1-2,15,.,.,TGTGCCAGCAGCTTAGCTGCCGTCGAAGTTTATGGCTACACCTTC,CASSLAAVEVYGYTF
TRBV12-3/TRBV12-4,TRBJ1-2,13,.,.,TGTGCCAGCAGGACGGGGGGGCCATATGGCTACACCTTC,CASRTGGPYGYTF
TRBV12-3/TRBV12-4,TRBJ1-1,11,.,few,TGTGCCAGCAGGGTCAGCCGTGAAGCTTTCTTT,CASRVSREAFF
TRBV12-3/TRBV12-4,TRBJ2-7,17,TRBD2,many,TGTGCCAGCAGTTCCTCGGGACTAGCGGAGAGCTCCTACGAGCAGTACTTC,CASSSSGLAESSYEQYF
TRBV27,TRBJ1-2,11,.,.,TGTGCCAGCCTCCTAGGGGAAGGCTACACCTTC,CASLLGEGYTF
TRBV24-1,TRBJ1-2,13,.,.,TGTGCCACCAGTGGTACAGGGTTAGGTGGCTACACCTTC,CATSGTGLGGYTF
TRBV25-1,TRBJ1-1,15,TRBD1,few,TGTGCCAGCAGTCTAACGGACAGGGCGAACACTGAAGCTTTCTTT,CASSLTDRANTEAFF
TRBV19,TRBJ2-3,13,.,.,TGTGCCAGTAGTACCACTACCGCAGATACGCAGTATTTT,CASSTTTADTQYF
TRBV4-1,TRBJ1-5,15,.,.,TGCGCCAGCAGCCAAGGACAGTATAGCAATCAGCCCCAGCATTTT,CASSQGQYSNQPQHF
TRBV7-2,TRBJ1-5,14,.,.,TGTGCCAGCAGCTTAGCTACAGGACGGCAGCCCCAGCATTTT,CASSLATGRQPQHF
TRBV3-1,TRBJ1-5,17,.,few,TGTGCCAGCAGCCAAGGGCCGGGGGGCTTCCCAAATCAGCCCCAGCATTTT,CASSQGPGGFPNQPQHF